This record looks at one T cell receptor beta chain sequence and its context. No antigen is known for it. This sample was included in a study of monozygotic twins with inflammatory bowel disease. Study findings and constraints: Repertoire likeness was no different across concordant and discordant twins, perhaps owing to restricted power.

Germline V gene sequence: CDR1 MNHEY, CDR2 SMNVEV (reference sequence). CDR3 size: 15 residues. cDNA was produced in eight separate reactions per sample. UMIs were attached via template switching, each with a 6-nucleotide sample barcode. TCRdb reanalyzed the 5' RACE reads and collapses them to one entry per CDR3 protein, without DNA. The sample's table shows more than 300,000 distinct CDR3 sequences. This receptor was obtained from a human donor with ulcerative colitis or Crohn's disease, or a healthy co-twin of an affected twin (not recorded which). V and J are TRBV27 and TRBJ2-3. The sample comprised blood. CDR3 sequence reads: CASSTYGVGTDTQYF.